One and the same sample provided the 5 T cell receptor beta chains below, sequenced in a study of OX40 agonist ivuxolimab in advanced cancers. Assay used: immunoSEQ multiplex PCR; TCRdb lists only in-frame clones, some missing. The sample lists around 62,000 clones; around 86% were seen once. The sample in question was CD4+ or CD8+ T cells sorted from blood, obtained in a trial of the OX40 agonist ivuxolimab. These receptors all stem from an adult with an advanced solid tumor such as melanoma, head and neck, liver or kidney cancer.

This clone showed up just a few times. The rearrangement links TRBV2 to TRBJ2-6, with D hard to call. Trimming removed 6 bases from V and 3 bases from J, with 6 bases in between. The CDR3 sequence is 13 residues long. Germline V gives CDR1 SNHLY, CDR2 FYNNEI. CDR3 in DNA: TGTGCCAGCAGGGAGAATGGGGCCAACGTCCTGACTTTC. Protein sequence: CASRENGANVLTF.

The genes are TRBV19 and TRBJ2-6; 11 positions agree with TRBD1. The trim removed 6 bases at V and 3 bases at J, leaving 7 bases unmatched. Germline-derived CDR1 and CDR2 are LNHDA and SQIVND (reference sequence). This CDR3 is 17 amino acids long. This chain's CDR3 is CASRRDRGKSGANVLTF. The CDR3 region has the DNA TGTGCCAGTAGGAGGGACAGGGGGAAAAGTGGGGCCAACGTCCTGACTTTC.

This chain's CDR3 is CASSPPLYGYTF. The CDR3 region has the DNA TGTGCCAGCTCACCACCCCTTTATGGCTACACCTTC. The chain uses TRBV18 and TRBJ1-2; no clear D. The V gene lost 0 bases and the J gene lost 5 bases, with 4 bases spanning the gap. The CDR3 is 12 amino acids. The germline gives CDR1 KGHSH, CDR2 LQKENI. The whole variable domain, filled in from reference TRBV18 and TRBJ1-2, reads NAGVMQNPRHLVRRRGQEARLRCSPMKGHSHVYWYRQLPEEGLKFMVYLQKENIIDESGMPKERFSAEFPKEGPSILRIQQVVRGDSAAYFCASSPPLYGYTFGSGTRLTVV.

The V and J genes are TRBV19 and TRBJ2-5, with D perhaps matching TRBD2 (5 bases). From germline, CDR1 is LNHDA and CDR2 SQIVND (reference sequence). The V end was cut by 5 bases, the J end by 5 bases, with 12 bases between. CDR3 length: 13 amino acids. The CDR3 region has the DNA TGTGCCAGTAGTCCCGGGATCTGGGAGACCCAGTACTTC. Translating it yields CASSPGIWETQYF.

This clone was recorded once. The chain joins TRBV28 to TRBJ2-7; 9 positions agree with TRBD1. The CDR3 length is 15 residues. V trimming: 8 bases; J trimming: 0 bases; junction bases outside the gene matches: 8. CDR1 and CDR2 (germline): MDHEN, SYDVKM. The CDR3 DNA is TGTGCCAGCGGAACAGGGGGCGCCAGCTCCTACGAGCAGTACTTC. Translation gives CASGTGGASSYEQYF.